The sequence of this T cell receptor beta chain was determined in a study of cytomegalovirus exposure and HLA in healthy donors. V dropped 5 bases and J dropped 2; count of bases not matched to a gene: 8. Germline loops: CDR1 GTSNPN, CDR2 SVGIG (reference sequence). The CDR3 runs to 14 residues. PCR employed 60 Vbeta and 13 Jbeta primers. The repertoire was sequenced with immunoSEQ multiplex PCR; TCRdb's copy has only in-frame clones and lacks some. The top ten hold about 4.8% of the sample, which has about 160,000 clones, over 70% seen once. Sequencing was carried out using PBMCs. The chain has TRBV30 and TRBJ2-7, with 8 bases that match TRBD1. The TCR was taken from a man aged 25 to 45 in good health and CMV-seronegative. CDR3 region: CAWEKGQAPYEQYF. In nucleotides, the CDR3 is TGTGCCTGGGAAAAGGGACAGGCCCCCTACGAGCAGTACTTC. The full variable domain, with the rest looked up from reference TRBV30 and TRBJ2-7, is SQTIHQWPATLVQPVGSPLSLECTVEGTSNPNLYWYRQAAGRGLQLLFYSVGIGQISSEVPQNLSASRPQDRQFILSSKKLLLSDSGFYLCAWEKGQAPYEQYFGPGTRLTVT.